These 13 T cell receptor beta chains share one sample of origin, sequenced in a study of T cells in localized non-small cell lung cancer. TCRdb's copy holds only in-frame clones and misses some; the assay was immunoSEQ multiplex PCR. Here the sample spans 30,000 to 35,000 clones, 85% to 90% being singletons. Here the sequenced sample was peripheral blood, taken before any cancer treatment. The receptors come from a woman aged 35-70 years with stage I lung adenocarcinoma.

The genes are TRBV7-6 and TRBJ1-2; the match to TRBD1 covers 9 bases. There are 15 residues in the CDR3. CDR1 SGHVS and CDR2 FNYEAQ come from the germline V gene. V was clipped by 5 bases and J by 7 bases; unmatched bases: 11. The CDR3 coding sequence is TGTGCCAGCAGCGACCCGGGACAGGGCCCCTTTGGCTACACCTTC. Protein sequence: CASSDPGQGPFGYTF. The variable domain in full, completed from reference TRBV7-6 and TRBJ1-2, reads GAGVSQSPRYKVTKRGQDVALRCDPISGHVSLYWYRQALGQGPEFLTYFNYEAQQDKSGLPNDRFSAERPEGSISTLTIQRTEQRDSAMYRCASSDPGQGPFGYTFGSGTRLTVV.

V and J are TRBV27 and TRBJ2-5, with D possibly being TRBD1 or TRBD2 (6 bases each). The tail of the sequence fits TRBJ2-7 better, so the J call may be wrong. Germline V CDR1 and CDR2: MNHEY, SMNVEV (reference sequence). The CDR3 is 13 amino acids. The CDR3 nucleotides are TGTGCCAGCAGTTTCCAGGGGAGGTACGAGCAGTACTTC. Translation: CASSFQGRYEQYF.

The rearrangement links TRBV7-2 to TRBJ1-2; D is unresolved. This CDR3 has 12 residues. V was trimmed by 0 bases and J by 11 bases, leaving 10 bases between them. The V gene's germline CDR1 is SGHTA and CDR2 FQGNSA. CDR3 coding DNA: TGTGCCAGCAGCTTAGCGGTTGGGAGTTACACCTTC. Translating it yields CASSLAVGSYTF. Complete variable domain (other parts from reference TRBV7-2 and TRBJ1-2): GAGVSQSPSNKVTEKGKDVELRCDPISGHTALYWYRQSLGQGLEFLIYFQGNSAPDKSGLPSDRFSAERTGGSVSTLTIQRTQQEDSAVYLCASSLAVGSYTFGSGTRLTVV.

The chain links TRBV30 to TRBJ1-3; TRBD1 matches at 7 bases. The CDR3 consists of 13 residues. The germline V gene encodes CDR1 GTSNPN and CDR2 SVGIG (reference sequence). V lost 4 bases and J lost 6; bases outside the gene matches: 6. CDR3 sequence (DNA): TGTGCCTGGAAGAGGGGGCTAGCAAACACCATATATTTT. Residues: CAWKRGLANTIYF.

This chain uses TRBV27 with TRBJ2-5; D is perhaps TRBD1 (5 bases). Between the trimmed V and J ends, which lost 5 bases and 5 bases, there was a span of 21 bases. The CDR3 is 16 amino acids. From germline, CDR1 is MNHEY and CDR2 SMNVEV (reference sequence). CDR3 amino acids: CASSQALPAGLETQYF. CDR3 in DNA: TGTGCCAGCAGTCAAGCCCTACCGGCAGGGTTGGAGACCCAGTACTTC.

The rearrangement uses TRBV9 and TRBJ1-2; 10 bases match TRBD1. The CDR3 contains 16 residues. The V gene end was trimmed by 4 bases and the J gene end by 8 bases; junction bases not matched to a gene: 14. Germline V CDR1 and CDR2: SGDLS, YYNGEE. The CDR3 DNA is TGTGCCAGCAGCCATCACCGGGACAGGGGATTGGGAGGCTACACCTTC. It is translated as CASSHHRDRGLGGYTF.

V usage is TRBV15 and J usage is TRBJ1-4; D is perhaps TRBD1 (5 bases). The CDR3 has 13 amino acids. V lost 9 bases and J 8 bases, leaving 16 bases between the germline ends. Germline V lookup: CDR1 LNHNV, CDR2 YYDKDF (reference sequence). The CDR3 loop is CATYLRGQEKLFF. CDR3 nucleotide sequence: TGTGCCACTTATCTGAGGGGCCAAGAAAAACTGTTTTTT. The whole variable domain, filled in from reference TRBV15 and TRBJ1-4, reads DAMVIQNPRYQVTQFGKPVTLSCSQTLNHNVMYWYQQKSSQAPKLLFHYYDKDFNNEADTPDNFQSRRPNTSFCFLDIRSPGLGDTAMYLCATYLRGQEKLFFGSGTQLSVL.

The V call is TRBV4-2, the J call TRBJ2-5, with 7 bases fitting TRBD2. In germline, CDR1 is LGHNA, CDR2 YNFKEQ. This CDR3 has 16 residues. The ends lost 4 bases at V and 1 base at J; junction bases unmatched: 9. In nucleotides, the CDR3 is TGTGCCAGCAGCCCACTTCCGGGACTAATCCAAGAGACCCAGTACTTC. Encoded protein: CASSPLPGLIQETQYF.

This clone occurred a few times. J is TRBJ1-6 and V is TRBV27; perhaps TRBD1 as D (5 bases). The V end was cut by 7 bases, the J end by 3 bases, with 10 bases between. Germline assignment: CDR1 MNHEY and CDR2 SMNVEV (reference sequence). This CDR3 region has 14 residues. The CDR3 DNA is TGTGCCAGCACTTGGGACGGCTATAATTCACCCCTCCACTTT. Translated: CASTWDGYNSPLHF.

J is TRBJ2-3 and V is TRBV10-3; D not certain. V dropped 0 bases and J dropped 1 base, with 14 bases sitting between them. Germline lookup yields CDR1 ENHRY and CDR2 SYGVKD. This CDR3 is built from 17 residues. Here the CDR3 reads CAISESVASLGTDTQYF. In DNA, the CDR3 is TGTGCCATCAGTGAGTCAGTGGCGTCCTTGGGCACAGATACGCAGTATTTT.

Worth noting for this clone: A junction end diverges from the germline sequence, so it may reflect a read error. This sequence joins TRBV6-4 and TRBJ1-2, with D uncertain. Looked up from germline, CDR1 is MRHNA and CDR2 is SNTAGT. The CDR3 runs to 14 residues. CDR3 sequence reads: CASSYSIKGYGYTF. CDR3 DNA sequence: TGTGCCAGCAGTTACTCGATAAAGGGCTATGGCTACACCTTC.

The V and J genes are TRBV11-3 and TRBJ2-2, with D maybe TRBD2 (6 bases). Germline CDR1 and CDR2: SGHNT and YENEEA. V gave up 4 bases and J gave up 4 bases, with 10 bases separating them. The CDR3 spans 14 residues. CDR3 DNA sequence: TGTGCCAGCAGCTCAGGCGGGACCACCGGGGAGCTGTTTTTT. It codes for CASSSGGTTGELFF.

In DNA form, the CDR3 reads TGCAGCGTTGAACGGGGAGAGACCCAGTACTTC. Translated: CSVERGETQYF. The rearrangement links TRBV29-1 to TRBJ2-5; D may be TRBD2 (5 bases). This CDR3 contains 11 residues. CDR1 SQVTM and CDR2 ANQGSEA come from the germline V gene. V lost 2 bases to trimming and J lost 4 bases, with 5 bases between them.